What follows are 14 T cell receptor beta chains derived from one specimen sequenced in a study of CXCR3 chemokines and chemotherapy response in bladder cancer. From the PCR reads, TCRdb called clonotypes with MiXCR, one entry per CDR3 protein. The sample lists about 8,100 distinct CDR3 sequences; roughly an eighth were seen once. Sampling took place from a patient whose treatment included neoadjuvant chemotherapy. The receptors come from a human donor with bladder cancer that responded to neoadjuvant chemotherapy.

About this clonotype itself: A read error is possible here, since a much larger clone lies one base away. The rearrangement uses TRBV5-4 and TRBJ2-5; D is possibly TRBD1 or TRBD2 (5 bases each). From germline, CDR1 is SGHNT and CDR2 YYREEE (reference sequence). The CDR3 consists of 16 residues. CDR3 DNA: TGTGCCAACAGCTACGGGATGGGGGTGGGTCAAGAGACCCAGTACTTC. Residues: CANSYGMGVGQETQYF.

This clonotype is labeled large. This chain links TRBV6-6 with TRBJ1-1; D is uncertain. Germline CDR1 is MNHNY and CDR2 is SVGAGI (reference sequence). V was clipped by 2 bases and J by 6 bases, with 13 bases between them. The CDR3 has 14 amino acids. The CDR3 region has the DNA TGTGCCAGCAGTTACCTCGAACCCGGCGCTGAAGCTTTCTTT. The encoded protein is CASSYLEPGAEAFF.

This clonotype is labeled as medium-sized. The chain has TRBV7-9 and TRBJ1-6; D is unresolved. This CDR3 region has 12 residues. Per germline, CDR1 SEHNR and CDR2 FQNEAQ (reference sequence). The V and J ends lost 5 bases and 6 bases respectively, with 5 bases between them. The CDR3 loop reads CASSDVNSPLHF. DNA for the CDR3: TGTGCCAGCAGCGACGTTAATTCACCCCTCCACTTT.

This clonotype was observed many times. The gene calls are TRBV13 and TRBJ2-1; D unclear. Germline-derived CDR1 and CDR2 are PRHDT and FYEKMQ (reference sequence). Between the trimmed V and J ends, which lost 5 bases and 6 bases, there was a span of 20 bases. CDR3 length: 16 amino acids. The CDR3 sequence is CASSGNLELSPNEQFF. The CDR3 coding sequence is TGTGCCAGCAGCGGAAACCTAGAGCTCAGCCCCAATGAGCAGTTCTTC.

This clonotype is classed as medium-sized. The chain uses TRBV5-6 and TRBJ2-5; 7 nucleotides match TRBD1. Germline CDR1 reads SGHDT; CDR2 reads YYEEEE. The CDR3 sequence is 14 residues long. The ends lost 4 bases at V and 1 base at J; junction bases unmatched: 4. CDR3 nucleotides: TGTGCCAGCAGCCCGGACAGGATCCAAGAGACCCAGTACTTC. It is translated as CASSPDRIQETQYF.

At least ten counts were recorded for this clonotype. The chain joins TRBV19 to TRBJ2-5; 8 nucleotides agree with TRBD2. The CDR3 runs to 13 residues. J gave up 4 bases and V 3 bases, and 1 base lay outside the gene matches. In germline, CDR1 is LNHDA, CDR2 SQIVND (reference sequence). The CDR3 protein is CASSIAGGETQYF. CDR3 nucleotide sequence: TGTGCCAGTAGTATTGCGGGGGGAGAGACCCAGTACTTC.

This clonotype qualifies as medium-sized. V usage is TRBV5-4 and J usage is TRBJ1-1; D is uncertain. The CDR3 is 13 amino acids. Per the germline V gene, CDR1 is SGHNT and CDR2 is YYREEE (reference sequence). V lost 4 bases and J 3 bases, leaving 10 bases between the germline ends. Written as DNA, the CDR3 is TGTGCCAGCAGCGGCTCGGTTGACACTGAAGCTTTCTTT. Translating it yields CASSGSVDTEAFF.

V gene TRBV12-3 or TRBV12-4 combines with J gene TRBJ1-3, with 8 bases matching TRBD1. J was trimmed by 2 bases and V by 6 bases; bases with no gene match: 6. The CDR3 is made up of 15 amino acids. CDR3 residues: CASSRQGATGNTIYF. The DNA for the CDR3 is TGTGCCAGCAGCCGGCAGGGGGCCACTGGAAACACCATATATTTT.

In its sample, this clonotype ranks as medium-sized. The rearrangement uses TRBV6-5 and TRBJ2-7; D may be TRBD1 (6 bases). The V end lost 5 bases, the J end lost 4 bases, and 15 bases lay between the germline ends. The CDR3 has 14 residues. Germline lookup yields CDR1 MNHEY and CDR2 SVGAGI. The DNA for the CDR3 is TGTGCCAGCAGTGCACCCCAGGGGAAGTACGAGCAGTACTTC. Translated, it gives CASSAPQGKYEQYF.

This clonotype has at least ten counts. The CDR3 sequence: CASSLGTGTYEQYF. CDR3 DNA sequence: TGTGCCAGCAGCTTGGGGACAGGGACCTACGAGCAGTACTTC. The V call is TRBV7-2, the J call TRBJ2-7; 9 bases agree with TRBD1. Germline CDR1 is SGHTA and CDR2 is FQGNSA. The CDR3 extends over 14 amino acids. V was clipped by 3 bases and J by 2 bases; unmatched bases: 2.

The V gene is TRBV6-1, the J gene TRBJ2-7; TRBD1 aligns across 8 bases. Germline V gives CDR1 MNHNS, CDR2 SASEGT. The V and J ends lost 3 bases and 1 base, in that order; junction bases with no gene match: 5. The CDR3 has 15 amino acids. The CDR3 loop is CASSEGQAFSYEQYF. The CDR3 region has the DNA TGTGCCAGCAGTGAGGGACAGGCCTTTTCCTACGAGCAGTACTTC.

The count of this clonotype is one. This rearrangement joins TRBV27 to TRBJ2-5; the match to TRBD2 covers 9 bases. The CDR3 is 14 residues long. Losses at the gene ends were 1 base for V and 5 bases for J; bases not matched to a gene: 2. The germline gives CDR1 MNHEY, CDR2 SMNVEV (reference sequence). CDR3 protein: CASSLLTSGETQYF. CDR3 sequence (DNA): TGTGCCAGCAGTTTATTAACTAGCGGGGAGACCCAGTACTTC.

The chain carries TRBV5-4 and TRBJ2-6, with a tentative D call TRBD2 (5 bases). Per the germline V gene, CDR1 is SGHNT and CDR2 is YYREEE (reference sequence). Trimming removed 0 bases at V and 0 bases at J, with 7 bases between. This CDR3 spans 16 amino acids. The CDR3 spells CASSLGGLSGANVLTF. In nucleotides, the CDR3 is TGTGCCAGCAGCTTGGGAGGACTCTCTGGGGCCAACGTCCTGACTTTC. The complete variable domain, with remaining parts taken from reference TRBV5-4 and TRBJ2-6, reads ETGVTQSPTHLIKTRGQQVTLRCSSQSGHNTVSWYQQALGQGPQFIFQYYREEENGRGNFPPRFSGLQFPNYSSELNVNALELDDSALYLCASSLGGLSGANVLTFGAGSRLTVL.

At least ten counts were recorded for this clonotype. The rearrangement links TRBV5-6 to TRBJ2-3; no clear D. CDR1 SGHDT and CDR2 YYEEEE come from the germline V gene. The V end was cut by 0 bases, the J end by 3 bases, with 11 bases between. The CDR3 consists of 15 residues. Written as DNA, the CDR3 is TGTGCCAGCAGCTTGGCGACGGACCGAACAGATACGCAGTATTTT. Its protein product is CASSLATDRTDTQYF.